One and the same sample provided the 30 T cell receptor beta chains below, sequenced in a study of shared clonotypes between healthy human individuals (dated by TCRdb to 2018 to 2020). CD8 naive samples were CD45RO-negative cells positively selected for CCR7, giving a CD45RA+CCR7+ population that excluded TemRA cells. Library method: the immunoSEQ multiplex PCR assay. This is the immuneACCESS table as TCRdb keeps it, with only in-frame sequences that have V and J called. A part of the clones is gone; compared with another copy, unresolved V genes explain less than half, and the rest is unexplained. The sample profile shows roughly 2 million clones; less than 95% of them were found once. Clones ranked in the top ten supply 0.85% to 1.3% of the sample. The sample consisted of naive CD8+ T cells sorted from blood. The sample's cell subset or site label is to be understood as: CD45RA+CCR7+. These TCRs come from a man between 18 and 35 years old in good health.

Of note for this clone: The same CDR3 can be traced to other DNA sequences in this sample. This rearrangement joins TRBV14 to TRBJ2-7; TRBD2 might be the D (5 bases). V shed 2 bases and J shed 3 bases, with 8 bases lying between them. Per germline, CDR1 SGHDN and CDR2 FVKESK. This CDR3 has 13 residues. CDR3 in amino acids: CASSQFGGYEQYF. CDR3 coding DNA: TGTGCCAGCAGCCAATTTGGAGGCTACGAGCAGTACTTC.

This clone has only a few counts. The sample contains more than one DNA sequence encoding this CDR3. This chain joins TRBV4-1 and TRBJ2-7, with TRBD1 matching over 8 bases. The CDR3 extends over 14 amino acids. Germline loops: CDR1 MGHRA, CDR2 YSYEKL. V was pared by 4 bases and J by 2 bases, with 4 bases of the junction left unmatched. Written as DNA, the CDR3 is TGCGCCAGCAGCCCGCGGACAGGGACCTACGAGCAGTACTTC. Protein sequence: CASSPRTGTYEQYF.

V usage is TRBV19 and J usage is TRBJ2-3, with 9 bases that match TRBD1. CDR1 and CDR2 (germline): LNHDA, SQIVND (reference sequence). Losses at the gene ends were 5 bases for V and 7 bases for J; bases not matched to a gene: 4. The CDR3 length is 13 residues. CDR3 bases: TGTGCCAGTAGTCCCGGGACAGGGTATACGCAGTATTTT. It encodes CASSPGTGYTQYF.

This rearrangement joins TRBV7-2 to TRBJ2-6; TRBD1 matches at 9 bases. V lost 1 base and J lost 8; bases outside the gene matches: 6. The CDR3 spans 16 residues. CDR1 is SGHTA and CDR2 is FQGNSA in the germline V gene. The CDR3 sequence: CASSLGQGGLTNVLTF. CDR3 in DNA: TGTGCCAGCAGCTTAGGACAGGGGGGATTGACCAACGTCCTGACTTTC. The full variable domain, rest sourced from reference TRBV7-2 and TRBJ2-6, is GAGVSQSPSNKVTEKGKDVELRCDPISGHTALYWYRQSLGQGLEFLIYFQGNSAPDKSGLPSDRFSAERTGGSVSTLTIQRTQQEDSAVYLCASSLGQGGLTNVLTFGAGSRLTVL.

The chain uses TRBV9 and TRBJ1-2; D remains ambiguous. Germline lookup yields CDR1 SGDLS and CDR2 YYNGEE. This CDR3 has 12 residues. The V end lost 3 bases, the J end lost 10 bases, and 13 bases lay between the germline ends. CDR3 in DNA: TGTGCCAGCAGCGCGACGACCTTAGACTACACCTTC. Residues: CASSATTLDYTF.

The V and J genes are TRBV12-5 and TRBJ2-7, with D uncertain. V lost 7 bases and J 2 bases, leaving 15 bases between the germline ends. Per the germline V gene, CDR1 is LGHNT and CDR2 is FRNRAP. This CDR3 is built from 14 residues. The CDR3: CASDKGPDAYEQYF. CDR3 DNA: TGTGCTAGTGACAAAGGCCCGGACGCCTACGAGCAGTACTTC.

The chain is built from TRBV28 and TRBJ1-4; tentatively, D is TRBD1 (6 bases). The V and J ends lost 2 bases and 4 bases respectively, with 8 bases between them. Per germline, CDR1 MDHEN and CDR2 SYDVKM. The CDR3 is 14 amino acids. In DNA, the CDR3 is TGTGCCAGCAGTTTAGACAGGATTAATGAAAAACTGTTTTTT. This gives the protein CASSLDRINEKLFF.

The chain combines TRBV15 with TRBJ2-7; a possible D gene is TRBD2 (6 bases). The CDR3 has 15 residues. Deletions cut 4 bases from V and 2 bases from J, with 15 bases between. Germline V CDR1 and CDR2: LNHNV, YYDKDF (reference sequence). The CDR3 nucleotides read TGTGCCACCAGCACCACCACCGCGGGAACCTACGAGCAGTACTTC. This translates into CATSTTTAGTYEQYF. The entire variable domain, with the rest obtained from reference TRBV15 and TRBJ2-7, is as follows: DAMVIQNPRYQVTQFGKPVTLSCSQTLNHNVMYWYQQKSSQAPKLLFHYYDKDFNNEADTPDNFQSRRPNTSFCFLDIRSPGLGDTAMYLCATSTTTAGTYEQYFGPGTRLTVT.

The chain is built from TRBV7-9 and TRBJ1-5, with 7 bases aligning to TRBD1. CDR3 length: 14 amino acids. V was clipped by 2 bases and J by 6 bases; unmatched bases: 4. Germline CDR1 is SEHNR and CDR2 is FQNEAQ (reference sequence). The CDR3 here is CASSLPGDSQPQHF. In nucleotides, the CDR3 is TGTGCCAGCAGCTTACCAGGGGACAGTCAGCCCCAGCATTTT. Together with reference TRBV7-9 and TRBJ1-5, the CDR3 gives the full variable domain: DTGVSQNPRHKITKRGQNVTFRCDPISEHNRLYWYRQTLGQGPEFLTYFQNEAQLEKSRLLSDRFSAERPKGSFSTLEIQRTEQGDSAMYLCASSLPGDSQPQHFGDGTRLSIL.

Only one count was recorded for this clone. CDR3 residues: CASSLEGQADTQYF. Here the CDR3 DNA reads TGTGCCAGCAGCTTAGAGGGTCAGGCAGATACGCAGTATTTT. The chain links TRBV13 to TRBJ2-3; no reliable D call. The CDR3 runs to 14 residues. CDR1 PRHDT and CDR2 FYEKMQ come from the germline V gene (reference sequence). With 1 base removed from V and 4 bases from J, the gap between germline ends came to 9 bases.

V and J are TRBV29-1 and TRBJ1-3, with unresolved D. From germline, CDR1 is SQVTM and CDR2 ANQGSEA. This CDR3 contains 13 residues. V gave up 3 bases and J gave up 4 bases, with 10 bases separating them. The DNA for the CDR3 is TGCAGCGTTGAGGGGAATGTAGGAAACACCATATATTTT. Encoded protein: CSVEGNVGNTIYF.

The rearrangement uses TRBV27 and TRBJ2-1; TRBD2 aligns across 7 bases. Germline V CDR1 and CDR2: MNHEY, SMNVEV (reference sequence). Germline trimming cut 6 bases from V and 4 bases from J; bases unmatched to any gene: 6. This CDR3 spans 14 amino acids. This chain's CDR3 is CASSLGLPYNEQFF. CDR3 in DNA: TGTGCCAGCAGCCTGGGACTACCTTACAATGAGCAGTTCTTC.

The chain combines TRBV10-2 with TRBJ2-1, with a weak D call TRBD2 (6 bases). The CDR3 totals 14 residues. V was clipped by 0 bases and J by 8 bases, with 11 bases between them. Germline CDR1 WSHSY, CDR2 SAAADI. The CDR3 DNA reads TGCGCCAGCAGTGAGTCCCAACTAGCCGATGAGCAGTTCTTC. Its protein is CASSESQLADEQFF.

The CDR3 sequence is CASSSLTLYGYTF. In DNA, the CDR3 is TGTGCCAGCAGCTCCTTAACCCTCTATGGCTACACCTTC. This rearrangement joins TRBV7-2 to TRBJ1-2; D is ambiguous. The V end lost 4 bases, the J end lost 4 bases, and 10 bases lay between the germline ends. Germline values: CDR1 SGHTA, CDR2 FQGNSA. CDR3 size: 13 residues.

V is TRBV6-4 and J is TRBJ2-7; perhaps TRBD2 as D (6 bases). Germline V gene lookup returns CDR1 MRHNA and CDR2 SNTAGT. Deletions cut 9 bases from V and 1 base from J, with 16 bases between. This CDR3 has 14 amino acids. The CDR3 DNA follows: TGTGCCAGGTCTAAGGAGGGAATTTCCTACGAGCAGTACTTC. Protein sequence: CARSKEGISYEQYF.

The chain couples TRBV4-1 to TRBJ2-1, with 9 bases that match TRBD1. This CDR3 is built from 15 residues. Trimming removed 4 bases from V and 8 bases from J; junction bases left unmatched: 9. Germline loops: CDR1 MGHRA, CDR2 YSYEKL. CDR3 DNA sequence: TGCGCCAGCAGCCCCGGACAGGGGATAGGGGATGAGCAGTTCTTC. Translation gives CASSPGQGIGDEQFF.

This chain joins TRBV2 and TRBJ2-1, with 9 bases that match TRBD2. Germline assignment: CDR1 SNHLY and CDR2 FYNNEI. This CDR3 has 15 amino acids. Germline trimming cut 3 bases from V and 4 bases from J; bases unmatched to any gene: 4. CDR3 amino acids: CASSDGGREYNEQFF. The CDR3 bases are TGTGCCAGCAGTGACGGCGGGAGGGAATACAATGAGCAGTTCTTC.

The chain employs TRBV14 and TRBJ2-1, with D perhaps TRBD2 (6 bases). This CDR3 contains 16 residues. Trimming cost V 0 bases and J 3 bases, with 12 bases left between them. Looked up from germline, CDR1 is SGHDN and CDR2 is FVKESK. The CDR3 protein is CASSQDSGSYYNEQFF. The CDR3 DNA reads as TGTGCCAGCAGCCAAGATTCCGGGAGCTACTACAATGAGCAGTTCTTC.

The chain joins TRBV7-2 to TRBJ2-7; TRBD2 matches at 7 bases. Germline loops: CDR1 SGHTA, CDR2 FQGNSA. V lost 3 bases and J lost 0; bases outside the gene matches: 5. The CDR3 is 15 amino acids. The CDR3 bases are TGTGCCAGCAGCTTTAATAGCGGGTTCTCCTACGAGCAGTACTTC. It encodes CASSFNSGFSYEQYF.

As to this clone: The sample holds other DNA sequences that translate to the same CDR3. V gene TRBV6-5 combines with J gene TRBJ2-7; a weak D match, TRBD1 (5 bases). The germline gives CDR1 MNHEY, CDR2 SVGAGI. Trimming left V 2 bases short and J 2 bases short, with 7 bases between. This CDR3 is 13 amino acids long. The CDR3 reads CASSYAGTYEQYF. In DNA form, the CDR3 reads TGTGCCAGCAGTTACGCAGGGACCTACGAGCAGTACTTC.

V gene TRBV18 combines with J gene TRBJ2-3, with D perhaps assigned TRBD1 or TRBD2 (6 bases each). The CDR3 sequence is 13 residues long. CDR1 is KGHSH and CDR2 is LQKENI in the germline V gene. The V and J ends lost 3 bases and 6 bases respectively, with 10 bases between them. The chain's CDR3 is CASSPTGGDTQYF. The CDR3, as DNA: TGTGCCAGCTCACCGACAGGAGGGGATACGCAGTATTTT.

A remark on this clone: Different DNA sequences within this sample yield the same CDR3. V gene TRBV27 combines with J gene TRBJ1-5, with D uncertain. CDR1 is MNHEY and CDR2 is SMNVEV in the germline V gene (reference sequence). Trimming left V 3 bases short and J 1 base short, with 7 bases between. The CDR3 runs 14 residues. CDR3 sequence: CASSFLGSNQPQHF. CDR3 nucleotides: TGTGCCAGCAGTTTTTTGGGAAGCAATCAGCCCCAGCATTTT.

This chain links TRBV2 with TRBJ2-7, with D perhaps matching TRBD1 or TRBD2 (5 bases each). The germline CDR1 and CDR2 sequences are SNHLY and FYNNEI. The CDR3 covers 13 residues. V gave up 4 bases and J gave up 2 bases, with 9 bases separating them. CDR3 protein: CASSGGSPYEQYF. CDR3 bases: TGTGCCAGCAGTGGGGGGTCCCCCTACGAGCAGTACTTC.

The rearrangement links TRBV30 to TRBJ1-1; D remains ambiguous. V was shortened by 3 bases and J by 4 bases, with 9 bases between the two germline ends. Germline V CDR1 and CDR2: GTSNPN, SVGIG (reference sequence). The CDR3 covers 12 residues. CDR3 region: CAWSQKSTEAFF. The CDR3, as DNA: TGTGCCTGGAGCCAAAAAAGCACTGAAGCTTTCTTT. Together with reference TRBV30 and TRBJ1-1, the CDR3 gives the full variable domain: SQTIHQWPATLVQPVGSPLSLECTVEGTSNPNLYWYRQAAGRGLQLLFYSVGIGQISSEVPQNLSASRPQDRQFILSSKKLLLSDSGFYLCAWSQKSTEAFFGQGTRLTVV.

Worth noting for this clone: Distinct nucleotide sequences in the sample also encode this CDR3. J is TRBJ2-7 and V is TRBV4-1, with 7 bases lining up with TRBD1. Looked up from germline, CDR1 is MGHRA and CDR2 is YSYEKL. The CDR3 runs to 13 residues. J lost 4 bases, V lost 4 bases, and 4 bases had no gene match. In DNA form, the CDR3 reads TGCGCCAGCAGCCGAGGACAGGCGTACGAGCAGTACTTC. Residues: CASSRGQAYEQYF.

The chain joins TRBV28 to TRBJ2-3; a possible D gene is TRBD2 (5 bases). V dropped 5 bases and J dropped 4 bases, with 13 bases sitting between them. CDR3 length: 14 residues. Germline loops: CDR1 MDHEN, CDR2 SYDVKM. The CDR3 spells CASSPRGSPDTQYF. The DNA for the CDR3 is TGTGCCAGCAGTCCCAGAGGGAGCCCAGATACGCAGTATTTT.

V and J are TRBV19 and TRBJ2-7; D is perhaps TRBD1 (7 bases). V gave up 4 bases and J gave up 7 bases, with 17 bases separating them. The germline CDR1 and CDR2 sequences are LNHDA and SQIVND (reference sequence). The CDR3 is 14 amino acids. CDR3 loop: CASSKDRDFYEQYF. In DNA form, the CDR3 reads TGTGCCAGTAGTAAAGACAGGGACTTTTATGAGCAGTACTTC.

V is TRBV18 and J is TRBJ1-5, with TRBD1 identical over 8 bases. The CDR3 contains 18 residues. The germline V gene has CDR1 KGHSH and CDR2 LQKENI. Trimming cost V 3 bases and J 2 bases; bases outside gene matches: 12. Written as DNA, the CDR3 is TGTGCCAGCTCACCGAACCAGGGGGCCTTTTGTTGCAATCAGCCCCAGCATTTT. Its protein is CASSPNQGAFCCNQPQHF. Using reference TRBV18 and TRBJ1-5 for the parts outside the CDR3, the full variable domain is NAGVMQNPRHLVRRRGQEARLRCSPMKGHSHVYWYRQLPEEGLKFMVYLQKENIIDESGMPKERFSAEFPKEGPSILRIQQVVRGDSAAYFCASSPNQGAFCCNQPQHFGDGTRLSIL.

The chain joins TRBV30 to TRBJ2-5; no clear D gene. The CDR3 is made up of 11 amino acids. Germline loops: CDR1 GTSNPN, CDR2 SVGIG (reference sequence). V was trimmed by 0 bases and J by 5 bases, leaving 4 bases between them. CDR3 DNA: TGTGCCTGGAGTGTAAAGGAGACCCAGTACTTC. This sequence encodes CAWSVKETQYF.

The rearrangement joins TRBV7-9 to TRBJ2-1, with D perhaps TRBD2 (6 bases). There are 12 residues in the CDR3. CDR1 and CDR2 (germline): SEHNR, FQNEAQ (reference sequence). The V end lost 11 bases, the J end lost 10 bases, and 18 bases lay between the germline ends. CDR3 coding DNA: TGTGCCTCTTCTAGCGATCGGGGGGAGCAGTTCTTC. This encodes CASSSDRGEQFF.